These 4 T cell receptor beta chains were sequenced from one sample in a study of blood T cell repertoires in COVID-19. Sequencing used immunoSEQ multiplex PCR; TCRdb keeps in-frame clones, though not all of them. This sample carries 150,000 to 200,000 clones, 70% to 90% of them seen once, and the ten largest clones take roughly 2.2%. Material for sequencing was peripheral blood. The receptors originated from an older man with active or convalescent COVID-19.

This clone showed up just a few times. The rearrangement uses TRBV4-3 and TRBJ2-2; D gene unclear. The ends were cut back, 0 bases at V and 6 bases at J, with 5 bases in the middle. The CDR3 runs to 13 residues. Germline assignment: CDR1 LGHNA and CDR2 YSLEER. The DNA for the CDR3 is TGCGCCAGCAGCCAAGATCGGGCCGGGGAGCTGTTTTTT. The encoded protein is CASSQDRAGELFF.

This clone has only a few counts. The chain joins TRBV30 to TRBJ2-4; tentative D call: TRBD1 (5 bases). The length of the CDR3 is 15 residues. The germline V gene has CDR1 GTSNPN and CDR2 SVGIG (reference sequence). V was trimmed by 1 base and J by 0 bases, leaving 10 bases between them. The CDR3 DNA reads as TGTGCCTGGAGTGGGTTTGACAGAGCCAAAAACATTCAGTACTTC. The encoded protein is CAWSGFDRAKNIQYF.

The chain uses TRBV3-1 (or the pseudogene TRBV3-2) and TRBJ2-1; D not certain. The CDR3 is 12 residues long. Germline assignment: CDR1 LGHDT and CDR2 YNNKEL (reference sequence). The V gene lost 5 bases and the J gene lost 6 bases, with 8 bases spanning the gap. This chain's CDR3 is CASSLQPNEQFF. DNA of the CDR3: TGTGCCAGCAGCTTACAACCCAATGAGCAGTTCTTC.

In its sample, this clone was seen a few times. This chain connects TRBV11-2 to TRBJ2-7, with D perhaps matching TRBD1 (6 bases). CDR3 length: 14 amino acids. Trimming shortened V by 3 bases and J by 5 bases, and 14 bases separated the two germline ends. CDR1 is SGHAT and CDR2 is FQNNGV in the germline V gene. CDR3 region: CASSFTGPLHEQYF. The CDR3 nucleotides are TGTGCCAGCAGCTTTACAGGGCCTCTCCACGAGCAGTACTTC.